A selection of T cell receptor beta chains follows, all from one sample in a study of PD-1 blockade in classical Hodgkin lymphoma. TCRdb's copy holds only in-frame clones and misses some; the assay was immunoSEQ multiplex PCR. The sample lists around 100,000 clones; 75% to 90% were seen once. This specimen was peripheral blood mononuclear cells (PBMCs), taken before the second cycle of nivolumab. Receptors originate from a human donor with classical Hodgkin lymphoma. Each CDR3 is given with its conserved first and last residue. D genes are given only for firm matches. Only some rows state a clone size, as once, few, many or a class for expanded clones.

d_gene,abundance,j_gene,v_gene,CDR3nt,CDR3aa
-,once,TRBJ1-2,TRBV7-6,TGTGCCAGCAGCTTAGCCGGGGCAGGGGATCACTATGGCTACACCTTC,CASSLAGAGDHYGYTF
TRBD1,-,TRBJ1-6,TRBV19,TGTGCCAGTAGTATACTAACCGGGGGACAGGGCCAGAGTTCACCCCTCCACTTT,CASSILTGGQGQSSPLHF
-,-,TRBJ1-2,TRBV19,TGTGCCAGTAGTATGGTTAGAATGGCCTACACCTTC,CASSMVRMAYTF
TRBD2,-,TRBJ2-1,TRBV7-3,TGTGCCAGCAGCTTAGGGCTAGCGGGCACAAGTGAGCAGTTCTTC,CASSLGLAGTSEQFF
TRBD1,once,TRBJ2-7,TRBV19,TGTGCCAGTAGTGGGACAGGGATCTACGAGCAGTACTTC,CASSGTGIYEQYF
-,-,TRBJ2-1,TRBV5-6,TGTGCCAGCAGCTTGTTTGGCCCCTCCTACAATGAGCAGTTCTTC,CASSLFGPSYNEQFF
-,-,TRBJ1-2,TRBV7-8,TGTGCCAGCAGCCCGAGACCCGGTGCAGGGTTTAACTATGGCTACACCTTC,CASSPRPGAGFNYGYTF
-,-,TRBJ2-7,TRBV28,TGTGCCAGCAGTTTAGGGCAGGGGTCCTACGAGCAGTACTTC,CASSLGQGSYEQYF
-,-,TRBJ2-1,TRBV5-1,TGCGCCAGCAGCGCAACCGGGGGCTACAATGAGCAGTTCTTC,CASSATGGYNEQFF
TRBD1,-,TRBJ2-7,TRBV18,TGTGCCAGCTCACCAATATCAACAGGGGGCGGTGGTAACGAGCAGTACTTC,CASSPISTGGGGNEQYF
-,few,TRBJ2-3,TRBV6-4,TGTGCCAGCAGTGAAGGTGAGGGTAGCACAGATACGCAGTATTTT,CASSEGEGSTDTQYF
-,-,TRBJ1-2,TRBV6-1,TGTGCCAGCAGTGAACCCCGGGACGGAGATGGCTACACCTTC,CASSEPRDGDGYTF
-,-,TRBJ2-5,TRBV28,TGTGCCAGCAGTTTCCAAACCGGAGGGCTGGAGACCCAGTACTTC,CASSFQTGGLETQYF
-,-,TRBJ2-7,TRBV5-1,TGCGCCAGCAGCTTGGGGCCGGGGAGCTACGAGCAGTACTTC,CASSLGPGSYEQYF
TRBD2,-,TRBJ2-5,TRBV5-1,TGCGCCAGCAGCTTGATCTTAGCGGGGGGTCAAGAGACCCAGTACTTC,CASSLILAGGQETQYF
-,once,TRBJ1-2,TRBV28,TGTGCCAGCAGTTTTACGGTGAACTATGGCTACACCTTC,CASSFTVNYGYTF
-,many,TRBJ1-2,TRBV25-1,TGTGCCAGCAGTGCACAGGGCGTACGCTACACCTTC,CASSAQGVRYTF
-,-,TRBJ1-5,TRBV18,TGTGCCAGCTCACCATACCAGGGCGTTCATCAGCCCCAGCATTTT,CASSPYQGVHQPQHF
TRBD1,-,TRBJ1-5,TRBV15,TGTGCCACCAGCAGAGATAGGACAGGCCTACAGCCCCAGCATTTT,CATSRDRTGLQPQHF
-,-,TRBJ2-7,TRBV19,TGTGCCAGTAGTGCTACCGGGACGACCTACGAGCAGTACTTC,CASSATGTTYEQYF
TRBD1,-,TRBJ1-2,TRBV11-2,TGTGCCAGCAGCTTAATAACAGGGGGCGAGTCCTATGGCTACACCTTC,CASSLITGGESYGYTF
-,-,TRBJ2-7,TRBV7-6,TGTGCCAGCAGCCTCAGTGGAAACGGGATTAGCTCCTACGAGCAGTACTTC,CASSLSGNGISSYEQYF
-,-,TRBJ1-3,TRBV7-9,TGTGCCAGCAGCGAAAGGGACGGATCAGGAAACACCATATATTTT,CASSERDGSGNTIYF
TRBD1,-,TRBJ2-1,TRBV4-2,TGTGCCAGCAGCCAAGATTCACCGGGACAGGGCTCCAATGAGCAGTTCTTC,CASSQDSPGQGSNEQFF
-,-,TRBJ1-4,TRBV19,TGTGCCAGTAGGCTCAATGGCGGGCCCGGACGGAAACTGTTTTTT,CASRLNGGPGRKLFF
-,-,TRBJ1-1,TRBV19,TGTGCCAGTAGTATATGGAACAGGTCTTACACTGAAGCTTTCTTT,CASSIWNRSYTEAFF
-,-,TRBJ2-1,TRBV6-5,TGTGCCAGCAGGGGGATCACAACTGTCAATGAGCAGTTCTTC,CASRGITTVNEQFF
TRBD1,few,TRBJ2-7,TRBV15,TGTGCCACCAGGAAGGGGGACAGGGGGACCGAGCAGTACTTC,CATRKGDRGTEQYF
-,-,TRBJ1-5,TRBV5-6,TGTGCCAGCAGCCCGTCCCCGGGGCAGCCCCAGCATTTT,CASSPSPGQPQHF
TRBD1,-,TRBJ1-4,TRBV7-9,TGTGCCAGCAGCCGGACAGGGAATTGGGAAAAACTGTTTTTT,CASSRTGNWEKLFF
-,-,TRBJ1-4,TRBV6-5,TGTGCCAGCAGCGTACAGGGTGGGTGGGAAAAACTGTTTTTT,CASSVQGGWEKLFF
-,-,TRBJ2-3,TRBV19,TGTGCCAGTAAGGGGGATCCCACAGATACGCAGTATTTT,CASKGDPTDTQYF
-,-,TRBJ2-1,TRBV5-6,TGTGCCAGCAGCTCCGCCTACAATGAGCAGTTCTTC,CASSSAYNEQFF
-,-,TRBJ2-1,TRBV7-3,TGTGCCAGCAGCCGGGACTGGACCTGGGATGAGCAGTTCTTC,CASSRDWTWDEQFF
TRBD1,-,TRBJ1-2,TRBV27,TGTGCCAGCAGGACCACAGGGGCGGATGGCTACACCTTC,CASRTTGADGYTF
-,once,TRBJ1-2,TRBV18,TGTGCCAGCTCACTATCCGGGACGCACACTAACTATGGCTACACCTTC,CASSLSGTHTNYGYTF
-,-,TRBJ1-5,TRBV15,TGTGCCACCAGCAGAGACAGGTACTGGGGGAGCAATCAGCCCCAGCATTTT,CATSRDRYWGSNQPQHF
-,-,TRBJ1-2,TRBV15,TGTGCCACCAGCAGAGATCGATCCGATGGAGGCTACACCTTC,CATSRDRSDGGYTF
-,-,TRBJ1-5,TRBV28,TGTGCCAGCAGTTTAAGGGGCAGGGGTATTCAGCCCCAGCATTTT,CASSLRGRGIQPQHF
-,-,TRBJ2-1,TRBV5-4,TGTGCCAGCATCAACACCCGGGGGGCAGGGATGAGCTCCTACAATGAGCAGTTCTTC,CASINTRGAGMSSYNEQFF
-,-,TRBJ1-1,TRBV6-1,TGTGCCAGCAGTGACAGGGAAGGGGATACGGGGACTGAAGCTTTCTTT,CASSDREGDTGTEAFF
-,-,TRBJ1-4,TRBV10-3,TGTGCCATCAGTGCCCGGCGGACAATTAATGAAAAACTGTTTTTT,CAISARRTINEKLFF
TRBD2,-,TRBJ2-5,TRBV29-1,TGCAGCGTCAGCGTGACTAGCGGGGGCCCGGGTTGGGTTCAAGAGACCCAGTACTTC,CSVSVTSGGPGWVQETQYF
TRBD1,-,TRBJ1-1,TRBV12-5,TGTGCTAGTGGTTTGGGCCTACAGGGGAGCACTGAAGCTTTCTTT,CASGLGLQGSTEAFF
-,-,TRBJ2-1,TRBV30,TGTGCCTGGAACCGACGGAGCTCCTACAATGAGCAGTTCTTC,CAWNRRSSYNEQFF
-,-,TRBJ1-4,TRBV7-2,TGTGCCAGCAGTTCGGGATACTCTAATGAAAAACTGTTTTTT,CASSSGYSNEKLFF
-,-,TRBJ2-7,TRBV7-6,TGTGCCAGCAGCTTTGGGCAGGGATATTTGTACGAGCAGTACTTC,CASSFGQGYLYEQYF
-,-,TRBJ1-2,TRBV28,TGTGCCAGCAGTTTATCAGGTCGGAACTATGGCTACACCTTC,CASSLSGRNYGYTF
-,-,TRBJ1-2,TRBV5-4,TGTGCCAGCACCGTCGCGGGGGGATCAAGCACTTATGGCTACACCTTC,CASTVAGGSSTYGYTF
-,-,TRBJ2-1,TRBV30,TGTGCCTGGAGTAAGGACGCCGGGGAGCAGTTCTTC,CAWSKDAGEQFF
-,few,TRBJ1-1,TRBV19,TGTGCCAGTAAAAAATTCCTTTTGGGGCGGGCAGACACTGAAGCTTTCTTT,CASKKFLLGRADTEAFF
-,-,TRBJ2-1,TRBV27,TGTGCCAGCAGTTCCCCGACAGGTTCCCCTTACAATGAGCAGTTCTTC,CASSSPTGSPYNEQFF
-,-,TRBJ2-3,TRBV10-1,TGCGCCAGCAGGGGGCCAAACACAGATACGCAGTATTTT,CASRGPNTDTQYF
TRBD1,-,TRBJ1-6,TRBV30,TGTGCCTGGAGTGTAGGACAGGGCAATTCACCCCTCCACTTT,CAWSVGQGNSPLHF
TRBD1,-,TRBJ1-5,TRBV25-1,TGTGCCAGCAGTTCGGGACAGAGTAATCAGCCCCAGCATTTT,CASSSGQSNQPQHF
TRBD2,few,TRBJ2-3,TRBV9,TGTGCCAGCAGCGACGGGGGGGCGACAGATACGCAGTATTTT,CASSDGGATDTQYF
TRBD2,-,TRBJ2-7,TRBV7-9,TGTGCCAGCAGCTTGTTAGCGGGGGGGCCCTACGAGCAGTACTTC,CASSLLAGGPYEQYF
TRBD2,few,TRBJ2-3,TRBV15,TGTGCCACCAGCAACAGACTAGCGGGGTCAGATACGCAGTATTTT,CATSNRLAGSDTQYF
TRBD1,-,TRBJ1-1,TRBV30,TGTGCCTGGAAATTTACAGGGGGCATGAACACTGAAGCTTTCTTT,CAWKFTGGMNTEAFF